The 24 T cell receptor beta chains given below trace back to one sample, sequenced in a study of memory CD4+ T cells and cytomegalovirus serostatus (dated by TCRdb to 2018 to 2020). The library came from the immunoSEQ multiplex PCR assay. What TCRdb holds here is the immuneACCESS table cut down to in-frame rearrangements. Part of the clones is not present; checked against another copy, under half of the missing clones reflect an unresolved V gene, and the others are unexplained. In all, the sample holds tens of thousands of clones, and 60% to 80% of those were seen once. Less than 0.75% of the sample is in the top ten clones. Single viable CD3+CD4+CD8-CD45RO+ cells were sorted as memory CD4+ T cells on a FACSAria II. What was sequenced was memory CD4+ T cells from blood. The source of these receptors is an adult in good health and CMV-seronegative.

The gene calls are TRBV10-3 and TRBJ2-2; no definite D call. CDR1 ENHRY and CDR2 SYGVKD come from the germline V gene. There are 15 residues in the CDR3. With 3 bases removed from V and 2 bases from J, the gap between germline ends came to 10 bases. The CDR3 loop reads CAISERETNTGELFF. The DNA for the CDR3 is TGTGCCATCAGTGAACGCGAGACCAACACCGGGGAGCTGTTTTTT.

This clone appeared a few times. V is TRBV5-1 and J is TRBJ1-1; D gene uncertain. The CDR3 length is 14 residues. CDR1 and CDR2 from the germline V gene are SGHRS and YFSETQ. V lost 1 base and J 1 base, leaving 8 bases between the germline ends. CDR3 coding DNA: TGCGCCAGCAGCTTGCAACCGACGAACACTGAAGCTTTCTTT. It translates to CASSLQPTNTEAFF.

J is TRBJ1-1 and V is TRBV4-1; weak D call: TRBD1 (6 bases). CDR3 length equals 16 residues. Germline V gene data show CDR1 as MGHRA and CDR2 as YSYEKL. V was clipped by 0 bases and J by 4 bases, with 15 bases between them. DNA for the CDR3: TGCGCCAGCAGCCAAGATGGGGGCGGTTTCGGCACTGAAGCTTTCTTT. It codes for CASSQDGGGFGTEAFF.

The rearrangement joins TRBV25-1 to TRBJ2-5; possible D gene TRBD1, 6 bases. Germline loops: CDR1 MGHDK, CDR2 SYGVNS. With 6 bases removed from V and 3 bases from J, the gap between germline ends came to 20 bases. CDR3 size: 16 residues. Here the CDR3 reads CASSETGTMVKETQYF. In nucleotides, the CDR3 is TGTGCCAGCAGCGAAACCGGGACAATGGTCAAAGAGACCCAGTACTTC.

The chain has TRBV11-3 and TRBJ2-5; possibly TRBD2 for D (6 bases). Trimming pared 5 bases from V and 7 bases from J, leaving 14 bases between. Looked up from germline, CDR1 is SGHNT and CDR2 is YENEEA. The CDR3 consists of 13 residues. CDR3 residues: CASSPYWGGTQYF. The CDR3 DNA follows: TGTGCCAGCAGCCCGTACTGGGGAGGGACCCAGTACTTC. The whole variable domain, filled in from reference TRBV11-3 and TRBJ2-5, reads EAGVVQSPRYKIIEKKQPVAFWCNPISGHNTLYWYLQNLGQGPELLIRYENEEAVDDSQLPKDRFSAERLKGVDSTLKIQPAELGDSAVYLCASSPYWGGTQYFGPGTRLLVL.

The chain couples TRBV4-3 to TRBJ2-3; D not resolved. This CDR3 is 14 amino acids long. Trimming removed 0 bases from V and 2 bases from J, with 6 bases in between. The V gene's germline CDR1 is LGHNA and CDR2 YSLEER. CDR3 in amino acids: CASSQEGATDTQYF. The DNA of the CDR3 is TGCGCCAGCAGCCAAGAAGGAGCCACAGATACGCAGTATTTT.

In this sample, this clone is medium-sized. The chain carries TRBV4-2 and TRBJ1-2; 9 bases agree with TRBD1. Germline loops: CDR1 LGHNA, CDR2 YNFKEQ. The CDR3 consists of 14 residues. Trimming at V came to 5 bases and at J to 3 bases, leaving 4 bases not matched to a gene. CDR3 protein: CASSDWTGDYGYTF. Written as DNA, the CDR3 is TGTGCCAGCAGCGACTGGACAGGGGACTATGGCTACACCTTC.

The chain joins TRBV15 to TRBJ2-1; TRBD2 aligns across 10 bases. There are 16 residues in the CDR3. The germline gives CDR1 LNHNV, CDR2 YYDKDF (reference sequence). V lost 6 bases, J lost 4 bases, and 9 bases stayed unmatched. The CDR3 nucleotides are TGTGCCACCAGAAGGATTAGCGGGGGGAGATACAATGAGCAGTTCTTC. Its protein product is CATRRISGGRYNEQFF.

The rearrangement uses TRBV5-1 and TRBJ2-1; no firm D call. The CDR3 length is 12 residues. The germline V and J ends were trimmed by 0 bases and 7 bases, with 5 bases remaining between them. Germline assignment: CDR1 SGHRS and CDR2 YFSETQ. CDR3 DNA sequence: TGCGCCAGCAGCTTGGTCTTTAATGAGCAGTTCTTC. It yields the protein CASSLVFNEQFF.

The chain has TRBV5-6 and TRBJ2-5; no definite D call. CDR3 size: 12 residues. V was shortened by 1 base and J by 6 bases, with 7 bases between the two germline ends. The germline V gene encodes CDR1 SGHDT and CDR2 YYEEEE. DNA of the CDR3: TGTGCCAGCAGCTTGACTGGCAAGACCCAGTACTTC. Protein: CASSLTGKTQYF.

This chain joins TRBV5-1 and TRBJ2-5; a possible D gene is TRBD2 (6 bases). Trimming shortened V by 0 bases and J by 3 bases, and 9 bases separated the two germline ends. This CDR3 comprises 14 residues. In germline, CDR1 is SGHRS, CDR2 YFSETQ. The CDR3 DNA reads TGCGCCAGCAGCTTGGGGGACTCCAAAGAGACCCAGTACTTC. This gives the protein CASSLGDSKETQYF.

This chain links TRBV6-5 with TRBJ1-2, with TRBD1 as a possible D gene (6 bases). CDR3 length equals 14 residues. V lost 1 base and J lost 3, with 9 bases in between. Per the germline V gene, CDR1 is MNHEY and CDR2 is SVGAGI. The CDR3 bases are TGTGCCAGCAGTTACTATGGGGGGCACTATGGCTACACCTTC. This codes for CASSYYGGHYGYTF.

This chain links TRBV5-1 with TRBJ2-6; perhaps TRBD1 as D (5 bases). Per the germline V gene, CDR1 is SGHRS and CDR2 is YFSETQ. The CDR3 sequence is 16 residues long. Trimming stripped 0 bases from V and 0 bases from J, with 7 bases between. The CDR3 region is CASSLGQFSGANVLTF. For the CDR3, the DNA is TGCGCCAGCAGCTTGGGACAGTTCTCTGGGGCCAACGTCCTGACTTTC. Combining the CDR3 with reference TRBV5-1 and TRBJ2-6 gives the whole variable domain KAGVTQTPRYLIKTRGQQVTLSCSPISGHRSVSWYQQTPGQGLQFLFEYFSETQRNKGNFPGRFSGRQFSNSRSEMNVSTLELGDSALYLCASSLGQFSGANVLTFGAGSRLTVL.

In DNA form, the CDR3 reads TGTGCCAGCAGCGGCATATACCCAAACTATGGCTACACCTTC. Its translation: CASSGIYPNYGYTF. The chain recombines TRBV6-1 with TRBJ1-2; D gene uncertain. This CDR3 region has 14 residues. Looked up from germline, CDR1 is MNHNS and CDR2 is SASEGT. Trimming removed 6 bases from V and 2 bases from J, with 13 bases in between.

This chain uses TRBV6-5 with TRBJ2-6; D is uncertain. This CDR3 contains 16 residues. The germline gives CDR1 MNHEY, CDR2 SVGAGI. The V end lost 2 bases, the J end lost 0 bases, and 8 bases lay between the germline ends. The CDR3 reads CASSYRSVSGANVLTF. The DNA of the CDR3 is TGTGCCAGCAGTTACCGGTCAGTCTCTGGGGCCAACGTCCTGACTTTC.

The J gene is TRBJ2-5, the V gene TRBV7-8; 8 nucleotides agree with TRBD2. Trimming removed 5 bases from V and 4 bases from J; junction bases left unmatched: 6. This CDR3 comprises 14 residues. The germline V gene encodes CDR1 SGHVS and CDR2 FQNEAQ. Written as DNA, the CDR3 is TGTGCCAGCAGCCAATGGACTAGCATAGAGACCCAGTACTTC. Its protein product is CASSQWTSIETQYF.

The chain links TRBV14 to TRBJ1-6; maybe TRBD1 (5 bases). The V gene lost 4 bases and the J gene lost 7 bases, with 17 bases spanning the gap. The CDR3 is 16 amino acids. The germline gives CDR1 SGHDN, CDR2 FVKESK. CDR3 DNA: TGTGCCAGCAGCCGACGACTCGGGACGCGGAATTCACCCCTCCACTTT. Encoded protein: CASSRRLGTRNSPLHF.

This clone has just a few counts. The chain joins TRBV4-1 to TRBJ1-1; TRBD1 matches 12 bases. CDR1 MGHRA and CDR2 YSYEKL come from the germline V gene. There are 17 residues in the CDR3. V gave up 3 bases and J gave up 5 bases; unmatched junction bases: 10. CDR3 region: CASSQGTGGVKWTEAFF. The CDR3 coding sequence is TGCGCCAGCAGCCAGGGGACAGGGGGCGTGAAATGGACTGAAGCTTTCTTT.

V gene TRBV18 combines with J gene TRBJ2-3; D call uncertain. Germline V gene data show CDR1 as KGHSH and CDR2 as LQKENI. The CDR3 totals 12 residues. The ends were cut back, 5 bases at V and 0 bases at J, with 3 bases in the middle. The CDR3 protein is CASSDSTDTQYF. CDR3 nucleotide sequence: TGTGCCAGCTCAGATAGCACAGATACGCAGTATTTT. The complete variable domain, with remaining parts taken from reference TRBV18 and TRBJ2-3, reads NAGVMQNPRHLVRRRGQEARLRCSPMKGHSHVYWYRQLPEEGLKFMVYLQKENIIDESGMPKERFSAEFPKEGPSILRIQQVVRGDSAAYFCASSDSTDTQYFGPGTRLTVL.

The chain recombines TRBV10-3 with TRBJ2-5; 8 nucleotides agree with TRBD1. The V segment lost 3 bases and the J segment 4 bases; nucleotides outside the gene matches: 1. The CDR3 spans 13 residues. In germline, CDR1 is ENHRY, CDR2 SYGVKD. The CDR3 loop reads CAISDTGGETQYF. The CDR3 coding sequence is TGTGCCATCAGTGACACAGGGGGAGAGACCCAGTACTTC.

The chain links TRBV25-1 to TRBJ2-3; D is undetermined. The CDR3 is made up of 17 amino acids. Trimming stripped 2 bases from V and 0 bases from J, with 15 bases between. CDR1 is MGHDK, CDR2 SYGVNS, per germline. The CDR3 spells CASSERRSGPSTDTQYF. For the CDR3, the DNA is TGTGCCAGCAGTGAACGTCGTTCGGGCCCCAGCACAGATACGCAGTATTTT.

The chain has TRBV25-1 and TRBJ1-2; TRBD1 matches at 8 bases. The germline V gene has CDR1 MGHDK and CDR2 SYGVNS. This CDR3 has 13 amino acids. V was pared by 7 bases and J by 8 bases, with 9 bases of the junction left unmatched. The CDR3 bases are TGTGCCAGCACCCGATCACAGGGGGGCGGCTACACCTTC. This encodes CASTRSQGGGYTF.

CDR3: CASSDVNTGELFF. In DNA form, the CDR3 reads TGTGCCAGCAGTGATGTGAACACCGGGGAGCTGTTTTTT. The chain couples TRBV6-1 to TRBJ2-2, with D uncertain. Germline V gives CDR1 MNHNS, CDR2 SASEGT. This CDR3 comprises 13 residues. Deletions cut 3 bases from V and 1 base from J, with 3 bases between.

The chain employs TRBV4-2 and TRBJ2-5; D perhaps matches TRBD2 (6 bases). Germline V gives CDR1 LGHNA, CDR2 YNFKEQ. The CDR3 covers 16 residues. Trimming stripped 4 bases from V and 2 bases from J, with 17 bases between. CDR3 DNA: TGTGCCAGCAGCCTAGGAGGGTGGGGGATGCAAGAGACCCAGTACTTC. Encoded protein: CASSLGGWGMQETQYF.